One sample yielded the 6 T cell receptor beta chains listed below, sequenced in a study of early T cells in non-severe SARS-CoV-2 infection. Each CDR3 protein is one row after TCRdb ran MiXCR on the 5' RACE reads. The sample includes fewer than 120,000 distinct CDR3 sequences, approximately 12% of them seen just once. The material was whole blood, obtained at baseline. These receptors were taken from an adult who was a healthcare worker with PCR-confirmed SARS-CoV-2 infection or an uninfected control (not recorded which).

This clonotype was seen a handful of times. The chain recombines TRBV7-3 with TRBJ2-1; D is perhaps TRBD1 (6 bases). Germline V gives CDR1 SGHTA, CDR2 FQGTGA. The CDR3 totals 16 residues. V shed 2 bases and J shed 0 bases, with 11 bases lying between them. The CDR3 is CASSLGGYSSYNEQFF. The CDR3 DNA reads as TGTGCCAGCAGCTTAGGGGGCTATAGCTCCTACAATGAGCAGTTCTTC.

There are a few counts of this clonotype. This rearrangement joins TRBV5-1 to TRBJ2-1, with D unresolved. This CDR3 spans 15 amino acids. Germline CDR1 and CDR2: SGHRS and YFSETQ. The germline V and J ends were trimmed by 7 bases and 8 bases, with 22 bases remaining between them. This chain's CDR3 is CASRLRWPQQYEQFF. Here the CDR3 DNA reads TGCGCCAGCCGCCTTCGATGGCCTCAGCAGTATGAGCAGTTCTTC.

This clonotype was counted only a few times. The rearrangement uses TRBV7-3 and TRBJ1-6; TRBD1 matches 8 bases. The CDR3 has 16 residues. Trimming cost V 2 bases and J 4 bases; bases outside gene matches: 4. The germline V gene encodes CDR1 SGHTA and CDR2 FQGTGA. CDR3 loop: CASSLQGAPYNSPLHF. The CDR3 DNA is TGTGCCAGCAGCTTACAGGGGGCACCTTATAATTCACCCCTCCACTTT.

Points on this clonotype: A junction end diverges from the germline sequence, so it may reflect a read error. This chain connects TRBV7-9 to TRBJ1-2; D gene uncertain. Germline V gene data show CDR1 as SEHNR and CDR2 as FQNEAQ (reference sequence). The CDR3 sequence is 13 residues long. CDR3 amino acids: CVSSLDTNYGYTF. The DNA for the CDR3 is TGTGTCAGCAGCTTAGATACGAACTATGGCTACACCTTC.

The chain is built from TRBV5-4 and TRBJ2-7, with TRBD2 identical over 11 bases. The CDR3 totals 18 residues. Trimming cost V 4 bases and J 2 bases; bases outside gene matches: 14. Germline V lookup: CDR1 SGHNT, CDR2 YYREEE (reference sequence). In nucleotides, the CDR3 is TGTGCCAGCAGCCCGGGACTAGCGGTTCCTCCCCGGACCTACGAGCAGTACTTC. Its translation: CASSPGLAVPPRTYEQYF.

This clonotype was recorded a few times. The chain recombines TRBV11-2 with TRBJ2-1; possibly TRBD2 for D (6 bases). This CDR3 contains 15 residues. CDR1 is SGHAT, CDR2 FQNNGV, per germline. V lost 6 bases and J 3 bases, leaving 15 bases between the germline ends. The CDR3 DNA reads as TGTGCCAGCAGTTCCCGGGGGATCAACTACAATGAGCAGTTCTTC. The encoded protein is CASSSRGINYNEQFF.